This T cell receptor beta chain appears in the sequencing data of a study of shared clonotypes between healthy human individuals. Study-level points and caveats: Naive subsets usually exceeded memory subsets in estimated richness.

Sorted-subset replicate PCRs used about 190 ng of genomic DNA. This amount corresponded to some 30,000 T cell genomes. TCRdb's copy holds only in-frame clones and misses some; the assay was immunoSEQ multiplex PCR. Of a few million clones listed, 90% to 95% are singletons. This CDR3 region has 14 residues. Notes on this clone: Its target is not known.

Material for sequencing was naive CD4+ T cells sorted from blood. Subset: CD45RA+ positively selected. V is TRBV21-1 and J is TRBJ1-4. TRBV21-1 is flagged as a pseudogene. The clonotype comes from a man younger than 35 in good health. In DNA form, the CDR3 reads TGTGCCAGACCTGCAAGGCCATGGGGGGAAAAACTGTTTTTT. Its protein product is CARPARPWGEKLFF.